The 5 T cell receptor beta chains below were found in one sample sequenced in a study of tumor-infiltrating lymphocytes in primary liver carcinoma. With a constant-region primer, TCR beta cDNA was made from approximately 500 ng of total RNA. TCR beta libraries came from three nested multiplex PCR rounds using slightly modified ARM-PCR. The study ran its first two PCR rounds for 9 to 10 cycles each, using TRBV1-TRBV30 forward primers and a C-beta reverse primer. TCRdb analysed the multiplex PCR reads with MiXCR anew, one entry per CDR3 protein. Found here are approximately 310,000 distinct CDR3 sequences, 60% to 80% of them singletons; the top ten hold more than 8.5%. Unsorted whole blood supplied the RNA, and germline DNA was extracted too. The sequenced material came from peripheral blood. These receptors came from a man between 35 and 55 years old with primary liver carcinoma and hepatitis B virus infection.

A remark on this clonotype: The CDR3 does not end in the conserved phenylalanine or tryptophan, so this is likely a read error. The chain has TRBV11-2 and TRBJ2-5; 9 bases are shared with TRBD2. Germline assignment: CDR1 SGHAT and CDR2 FQNNGV. The CDR3 is 17 residues long. The CDR3 sequence: CACSLDLKAGGQETQYL. As DNA, the CDR3 is TGTGCCTGCAGCTTAGATCTAAAGGCGGGAGGGCAAGAGACCCAGTACCTC.

In the case of this clonotype: A much larger clone lies a single base off, so this may be a read error. J is TRBJ1-5 and V is TRBV6-1, with D perhaps matching TRBD1 (5 bases). Trimming took off 4 bases at V and 6 bases at J, with 19 bases between the two ends. Germline V gene lookup returns CDR1 MNHNS and CDR2 SASEGT. This CDR3 has 16 residues. CDR3 DNA: TGTGCCAGCAGTGGGGCCGGGTGGGGTGACAGTCAGCCCCAGCATTTT. Its protein is CASSGAGWGDSQPQHF.

This clonotype has more than one count but fewer than ten. Germline is not matched at one junction end, which may reflect a read error. V and J are TRBV11-2 and TRBJ1-1; no definite D call. The CDR3 runs to 13 residues. Germline lookup yields CDR1 SGHAT and CDR2 FQNNGV. This CDR3 reads CACSSLTGFEAFF. In DNA, the CDR3 is TGTGCCTGCAGCTCCCTGACGGGCTTTGAAGCTTTCTTT.

With regard to this clonotype: A much bigger clone sits one base away, suggesting this may be a read error. The V gene is TRBV6-1, the J gene TRBJ1-6, with D unresolved. The CDR3 covers 11 residues. V shed 4 bases and J shed 7 bases, with 2 bases lying between them. Looked up from germline, CDR1 is MNHNS and CDR2 is SASEGT. The CDR3 bases are TGTGCCAGCAGTGGGAATTCACCCCTCCACTTT. The encoded protein is CASSGNSPLHF.

Concerning this clonotype: This may come from a read error, since a much larger clone is one base off. V usage is TRBV12-3 or TRBV12-4 and J usage is TRBJ1-1; the match to TRBD1 covers 10 bases. This CDR3 is 15 amino acids long. CDR3 amino acids: CASSLTGGGNTETFF. DNA for the CDR3: TGTGCCAGCAGCCTGACAGGGGGCGGGAACACTGAAACTTTCTTT.